These 2 T cell receptor beta chains were sequenced from one sample in a study of cytomegalovirus exposure and HLA in healthy donors. PCR involved 60 Vbeta and 13 Jbeta primers. The method was immunoSEQ multiplex PCR; TCRdb's version includes in-frame clones alone and lacks a portion of them. The data show fewer than 300,000 clones, 86% seen once. Sequenced input: PBMCs. All receptors come from a man in his forties or fifties in good health and CMV-seropositive.

The chain combines TRBV19 with TRBJ2-1; no definite D call. Per germline, CDR1 LNHDA and CDR2 SQIVND (reference sequence). The CDR3 length is 17 residues. Between the trimmed V and J ends, which lost 5 bases and 0 bases, there was a span of 17 bases. The CDR3 coding sequence is TGTGCCAGTAGTCCTGGTTTCGCCGCGAGCTCCTACAATGAGCAGTTCTTC. Translation gives CASSPGFAASSYNEQFF.

This sequence joins TRBV6-5 and TRBJ1-2, with 8 bases matching TRBD1. Germline V gene lookup returns CDR1 MNHEY and CDR2 SVGAGI. This CDR3 contains 15 residues. V shed 0 bases and J 10 bases; nucleotides not matched to a gene: 10. CDR3 sequence (DNA): TGTGCCAGCAGTTACTCGCCGGGACAGGCTGTAAACTACACCTTC. It codes for CASSYSPGQAVNYTF.